The 12 T cell receptor beta chains below all came from one sample that was sequenced in a study of blood T cell repertoires in COVID-19. The assay was immunoSEQ multiplex PCR, and TCRdb's table has in-frame clones only and misses some. The sample gives under 200,000 clones, about 85% of which show up once; around 5.4% is in the top ten. Sequencing was done on a sample of peripheral blood. These TCRs come from a woman aged 40 to 50 with COVID-19, enrolled during active disease.

Here the CDR3 reads CASSRTPGEGTEAFF. CDR3 DNA sequence: TGTGCCAGCTCCCGAACACCCGGGGAAGGCACTGAAGCTTTCTTT. The chain joins TRBV18 to TRBJ1-1; D is ambiguous. Germline V gives CDR1 KGHSH, CDR2 LQKENI. V gave up 6 bases and J gave up 4 bases, with 18 bases separating them. This CDR3 is 15 amino acids long.

This sequence joins TRBV10-2 and TRBJ2-1; 12 bases agree with TRBD1. This CDR3 spans 17 amino acids. J gave up 6 bases and V 3 bases, and 9 bases lay outside the gene matches. Germline V lookup: CDR1 WSHSY, CDR2 SAAADI. The CDR3 sequence is CASSELTGQGAINEQFF. In DNA form, the CDR3 reads TGCGCCAGCAGTGAATTAACGGGACAGGGGGCTATCAATGAGCAGTTCTTC.

The table lists this clone with a few counts. This rearrangement joins TRBV3-1 (or the pseudogene TRBV3-2) to TRBJ1-1, with D unresolved. The V end lost 1 base, the J end lost 6 bases, and 6 bases lay between the germline ends. Germline CDR1 and CDR2: LGHDT and YNNKEL (reference sequence). The CDR3 extends over 12 amino acids. CDR3: CASSQGGPEAFF. The CDR3 DNA reads TGTGCCAGCAGCCAAGGCGGGCCTGAAGCTTTCTTT.

J is TRBJ1-1 and V is TRBV14, with 10 bases identical to TRBD1. The CDR3 is 16 amino acids. Germline V gene data show CDR1 as SGHDN and CDR2 as FVKESK. The V and J ends lost 5 bases and 6 bases, in that order; junction bases with no gene match: 12. The chain's CDR3 is CASSDRQGAVTPEAFF. The DNA of the CDR3 is TGTGCCAGCAGCGACAGACAGGGGGCGGTCACCCCTGAAGCTTTCTTT.

This chain connects TRBV6-2 or TRBV6-3 to TRBJ1-1; 7 nucleotides line up with TRBD1. The CDR3 runs 12 residues. From germline, CDR1 is MNHEY and CDR2 SVGEGT. V trimming: 2 bases; J trimming: 13 bases; junction bases outside the gene matches: 7. The CDR3 here is CASSYPDRFGFF. CDR3 DNA: TGTGCCAGCAGTTACCCGGACAGGTTTGGTTTCTTT.

The V gene is TRBV5-1, the J gene TRBJ2-5, with D hard to call. There are 16 residues in the CDR3. Trimming took off 0 bases at V and 5 bases at J, with 17 bases between the two ends. Germline-derived CDR1 and CDR2 are SGHRS and YFSETQ. Here the CDR3 reads CASSLVLSAGSETQYF. For the CDR3, the DNA is TGCGCCAGCAGCTTGGTTCTGTCGGCCGGGTCGGAGACCCAGTACTTC.

The rearrangement links TRBV3-1 (or the pseudogene TRBV3-2) to TRBJ1-2; 9 bases align to TRBD1. This CDR3 is built from 15 residues. Germline assignment: CDR1 LGHDT and CDR2 YNNKEL (reference sequence). Unmatched junction bases numbered 8, after V lost 0 bases and J lost 9 bases. The DNA of the CDR3 is TGTGCCAGCAGCCAAGATCAAACGGGACAGGGAAGCTACACCTTC. Amino acid sequence: CASSQDQTGQGSYTF.

The chain links TRBV27 to TRBJ2-3; the D gene is possibly TRBD1 (6 bases). The CDR3 loop spans 15 amino acids. The germline V gene encodes CDR1 MNHEY and CDR2 SMNVEV (reference sequence). Trimming pared 5 bases from V and 4 bases from J, leaving 16 bases between. The DNA for the CDR3 is TGTGCCAGCAGTAGAGTAGGGGGAAGGGCAGATACGCAGTATTTT. It codes for CASSRVGGRADTQYF.

The chain uses TRBV5-3 and TRBJ2-3, with D possibly being TRBD2 (6 bases). TRBV5-3 is an ORF, with its function uncertain. The V end lost 3 bases, the J end lost 4 bases, and 15 bases lay between the germline ends. The CDR3 sequence is 15 residues long. The CDR3 reads CARSSFATRADTQYF. CDR3 coding DNA: TGTGCCAGAAGCTCGTTTGCGACTAGGGCAGATACGCAGTATTTT.

The V gene is TRBV6-2 or TRBV6-3, the J gene TRBJ1-2; D ambiguous. Looked up from germline, CDR1 is MNHEY and CDR2 is SVGEGT. The V end was cut by 0 bases, the J end by 4 bases, with 18 bases between. CDR3 size: 17 residues. CDR3 sequence (DNA): TGTGCCAGCAGTTACTCTACGCGACGGGAGTTCTCCTATGGCTACACCTTC. It yields the protein CASSYSTRREFSYGYTF.

The chain carries TRBV30 and TRBJ1-2; D gene uncertain. The germline V gene has CDR1 GTSNPN and CDR2 SVGIG (reference sequence). The CDR3 is 13 residues long. The V end was cut by 5 bases, the J end by 2 bases, with 12 bases between. DNA for the CDR3: TGTGCCTGGCGCGGAAACAACAACTATGGCTACACCTTC. Translating it yields CAWRGNNNYGYTF.

As for this clone: The same CDR3 also results from other DNA sequences found in this sample. The chain recombines TRBV6-2 or TRBV6-3 with TRBJ2-7; tentative D call: TRBD1 (6 bases). Germline V gene lookup returns CDR1 MNHEY and CDR2 SVGEGT. Deletions cut 2 bases from V and 7 bases from J, with 9 bases between. CDR3 size: 12 residues. CDR3 nucleotides: TGTGCCAGCAGTTACGATAGGGGGGAGCAGTACTTC. It is translated as CASSYDRGEQYF.